A selection of T cell receptor beta chains follows, all from one sample in a study of cytomegalovirus exposure and HLA in healthy donors. Assay: immunoSEQ multiplex PCR; the TCRdb copy retains only in-frame clones and omits some. The table includes about 280,000 clones, roughly 90% detected once. Material for sequencing was PBMCs. The receptors derive from a woman under 30 in good health and CMV-seronegative. Both conserved end residues are trimmed from each CDR3. Fields, in order: J gene, V gene, CDR3 protein.

>TRBJ2-7|TRBV18
ASSPPSLSYEQY
>TRBJ2-7|TRBV6-5
ASSYVRGENYEQY
>TRBJ2-3|TRBV9
ASSNGTSGAADTQY
>TRBJ1-3|TRBV27
ASSFDSGNTIY
>TRBJ1-1|TRBV30
AWKLGQGRTEAF
>TRBJ2-3|TRBV7-3
ASSSSGANTDTQY
>TRBJ1-1|TRBV5-6
ASSYLDGGFTEAF
>TRBJ1-5|TRBV2
ASRDRGGNQPQH
>TRBJ1-2|TRBV19
ASSWDRTANYGYT
>TRBJ2-7|TRBV15
ATSRVDPGVDEQY
>TRBJ1-2|TRBV19
ASSSLGQGGLNYGYT
>TRBJ2-3|TRBV5-1
ASSRFLDGTDTQY
>TRBJ2-7|TRBV15
ATSGDSYEQY
>TRBJ2-2|TRBV7-8
ASSLGANGELF
>TRBJ1-3|TRBV4-2
ASSQDQRRAEGSGNTIY